This T cell receptor (beta chain) was sequenced for a study of T cell repertoires in cytomegalovirus infection. Study as a whole: Indications of both CMV infection and matching HLA type were provided by public TCR beta signatures. Overall study results and limits: Public TCR beta family frequency separated CMV-and-HLA carriers, including in an independent cohort.

The germline V gene has CDR1 SGHVS and CDR2 FNYEAQ. The ends were cut back, 1 base at V and 4 bases at J, with 14 bases in the middle. CDR3 length: 17 residues. TCRdb itself ran the reads through MiXCR, one entry per CDR3 protein. The sample has about 310,000 distinct CDR3 sequences; roughly 15% are singletons. This clonotype was found a few times. As yet, its antigen is unknown. The TCR was taken from a human donor in good health (CMV status not recorded). Some clones in this sample may be carry-over from other donors' samples. Sequences were obtained from PBMCs. V gene TRBV7-6 combines with J gene TRBJ1-6; D is ambiguous. CDR3 sequence: CASSLGASRRYNSPLHF. The CDR3 DNA follows: TGTGCCAGCAGCTTAGGAGCTTCTCGTCGATATAATTCACCCCTCCACTTT.